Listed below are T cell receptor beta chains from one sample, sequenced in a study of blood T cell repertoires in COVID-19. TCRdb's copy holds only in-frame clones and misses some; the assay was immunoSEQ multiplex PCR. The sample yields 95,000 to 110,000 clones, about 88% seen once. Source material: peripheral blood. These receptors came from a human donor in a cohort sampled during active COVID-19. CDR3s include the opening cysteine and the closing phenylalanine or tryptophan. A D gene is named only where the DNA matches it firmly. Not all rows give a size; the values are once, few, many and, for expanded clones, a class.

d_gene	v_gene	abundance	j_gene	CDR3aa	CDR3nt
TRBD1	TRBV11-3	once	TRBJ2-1	CASSLDRTNNEQFF	TGTGCCAGCAGCCTGGACAGGACAAACAATGAGCAGTTCTTC
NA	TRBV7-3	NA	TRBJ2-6	CASSLMSFSGANVLTF	TGTGCCAGCAGCTTAATGAGCTTCTCTGGGGCCAACGTCCTGACTTTC
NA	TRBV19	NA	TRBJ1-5	CASSIERDYSNQPQHF	TGTGCCAGTAGTATAGAGCGGGACTATAGCAATCAGCCCCAGCATTTT
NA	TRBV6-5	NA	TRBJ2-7	CASSYAGPQGEQYF	TGTGCCAGCAGTTACGCGGGACCCCAGGGCGAGCAGTACTTC
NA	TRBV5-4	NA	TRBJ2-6	CASSLGQGNSGANVLTF	TGTGCCAGCAGCTTGGGCCAGGGGAACTCTGGGGCCAACGTCCTGACTTTC
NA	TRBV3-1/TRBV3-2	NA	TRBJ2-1	CASSPLVTPYNEQFF	TGTGCCAGCAGCCCGCTAGTGACGCCCTACAATGAGCAGTTCTTC
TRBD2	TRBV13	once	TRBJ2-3	CASSLIRGPGGTQYF	TGTGCCAGCAGCTTAATCCGCGGTCCGGGGGGTACGCAGTATTTT
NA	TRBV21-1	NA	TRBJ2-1	CASSKAPRDLTSGRVNEQFF	TGTGCCAGCAGCAAAGCCCCCCGGGACCTGACTAGCGGGAGGGTCAATGAGCAGTTCTTC
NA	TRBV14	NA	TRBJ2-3	CASSPPAGNTDTQYF	TGTGCCAGCAGCCCCCCGGCGGGGAACACAGATACGCAGTATTTT
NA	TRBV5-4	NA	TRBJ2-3	CASSLVLSLSRTDTQYF	TGTGCCAGCAGCTTGGTTCTGAGTCTCTCTCGCACAGATACGCAGTATTTT
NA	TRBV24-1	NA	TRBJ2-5	CATSDSGEGETQYF	TGTGCCACCAGTGATTCAGGGGAGGGGGAGACCCAGTACTTC
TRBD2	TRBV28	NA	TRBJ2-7	CASSLGAFAGGDDEQYF	TGTGCCAGCAGTTTGGGGGCTTTTGCGGGAGGGGACGACGAGCAGTACTTC
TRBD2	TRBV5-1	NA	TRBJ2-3	CASRTSGASTDTQYF	TGCGCCAGCAGGACTAGCGGGGCGAGCACAGATACGCAGTATTTT
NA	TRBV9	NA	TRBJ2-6	CASSARQDSGANVLTF	TGTGCCAGCAGCGCCAGACAGGACTCTGGGGCCAACGTCCTGACTTTC
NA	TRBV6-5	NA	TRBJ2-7	CASSSGQPYEQYF	TGTGCCAGCAGTTCCGGACAGCCCTACGAGCAGTACTTC
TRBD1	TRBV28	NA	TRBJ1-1	CASSTDRALNTEAFF	TGTGCCAGCAGTACCGACAGGGCCCTGAACACTGAAGCTTTCTTT
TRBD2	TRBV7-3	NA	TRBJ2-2	CASSPQAGVLTGELFF	TGTGCCAGCAGCCCACAAGCGGGAGTATTGACCGGGGAGCTGTTTTTT
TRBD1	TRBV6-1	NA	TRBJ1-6	CASSDLDRANSPLHF	TGTGCCAGCAGTGATCTGGACAGGGCGAATTCACCCCTCCACTTT
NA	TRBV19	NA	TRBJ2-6	CASSIDAWGSSGANVLTF	TGTGCCAGTAGTATAGATGCCTGGGGCAGCTCTGGGGCCAACGTCCTGACTTTC
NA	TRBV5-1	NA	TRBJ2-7	CASSYDMDSYYEQYF	TGCGCCAGCAGCTACGACATGGACAGCTACTACGAGCAGTACTTC
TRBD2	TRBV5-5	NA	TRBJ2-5	CASSFRIAGNQETQYF	TGTGCCAGCAGCTTTAGAATAGCGGGAAACCAAGAGACCCAGTACTTC
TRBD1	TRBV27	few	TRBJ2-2	CATRQGRNTGELFF	TGTGCCACCAGACAGGGACGGAACACCGGGGAGCTGTTTTTT
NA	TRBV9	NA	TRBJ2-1	CASSALSGYPFF	TGTGCCAGCAGCGCCTTAAGCGGGTATCCGTTCTTC
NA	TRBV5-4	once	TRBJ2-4	CASSLDRTDDIQYF	TGTGCCAGCAGCCTAGACAGGACTGATGACATTCAGTACTTC
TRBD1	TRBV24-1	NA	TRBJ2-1	CATSDTTGTDYNEQFF	TGTGCCACCAGTGACACGACCGGGACAGACTACAATGAGCAGTTCTTC
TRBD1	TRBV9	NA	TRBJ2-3	CASSATGFSDTQYF	TGTGCCAGCAGCGCGACAGGGTTCTCAGATACGCAGTATTTT
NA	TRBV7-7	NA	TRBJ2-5	CASSLVRQETQYF	TGTGCCAGCAGCTTAGTCCGCCAAGAGACCCAGTACTTC
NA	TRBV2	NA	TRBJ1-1	CASSRGNLNTEAFF	TGTGCCAGCAGTCGGGGAAATCTGAACACTGAAGCTTTCTTT
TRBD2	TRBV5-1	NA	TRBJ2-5	CASSSGLAGANQETQYF	TGCGCCAGCAGCTCTGGACTAGCGGGGGCGAACCAAGAGACCCAGTACTTC
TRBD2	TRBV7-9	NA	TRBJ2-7	CASSASKGLGYEQYF	TGTGCCAGCAGCGCTTCCAAGGGACTAGGCTACGAGCAGTACTTC
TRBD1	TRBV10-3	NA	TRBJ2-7	CAISTQGAEQYF	TGTGCCATCAGTACGCAGGGGGCCGAGCAGTACTTC
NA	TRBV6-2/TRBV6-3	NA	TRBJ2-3	CASSYLAGADTQYF	TGTGCCAGCAGTTACTTGGCTGGAGCAGATACGCAGTATTTT
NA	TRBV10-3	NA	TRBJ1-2	CAISDRTAYGYTF	TGTGCCATCAGTGATCGGACAGCTTATGGCTACACCTTC
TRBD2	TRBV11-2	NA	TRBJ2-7	CASSFASGSSYEQYF	TGTGCCAGCAGTTTCGCTAGCGGGAGTTCCTACGAGCAGTACTTC
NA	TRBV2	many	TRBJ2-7	CASSESGWRLGEQYF	TGTGCCAGCAGTGAGTCAGGGTGGCGGTTGGGCGAGCAGTACTTC
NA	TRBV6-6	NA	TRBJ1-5	CASSLGGGHQPQHF	TGTGCCAGCAGTTTGGGGGGGGGCCATCAGCCCCAGCATTTT
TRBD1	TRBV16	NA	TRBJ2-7	CASSQSWQGAYEQYF	TGTGCCAGCAGCCAATCCTGGCAGGGGGCGTACGAGCAGTACTTC
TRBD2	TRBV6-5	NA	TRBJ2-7	CASSLGGGALEQYF	TGTGCCAGCAGTTTAGGCGGGGGGGCTCTTGAGCAGTACTTC
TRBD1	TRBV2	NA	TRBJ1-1	CASGGMDRGQKATEAFF	TGTGCCAGCGGAGGTATGGACAGGGGGCAGAAGGCGACTGAAGCTTTCTTT
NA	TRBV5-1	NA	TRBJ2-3	CASSLAEGGTDTQYF	TGCGCCAGCAGCTTGGCCGAGGGGGGGACAGATACGCAGTATTTT
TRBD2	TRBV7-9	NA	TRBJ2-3	CASSLPPLAGDVDTQYF	TGTGCCAGCAGCTTACCCCCTTTAGCGGGAGACGTAGATACGCAGTATTTT
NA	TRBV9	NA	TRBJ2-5	CASSPGQKETQYF	TGTGCCAGCAGCCCGGGACAAAAAGAGACCCAGTACTTC
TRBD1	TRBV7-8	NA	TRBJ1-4	CASSLVARGREKLFF	TGTGCCAGCAGCTTAGTGGCCAGGGGGCGTGAAAAACTGTTTTTT